Below are 2 T cell receptor beta chains sequenced from a single sample in a study of Ad26.COV2.S vaccination and SARS-CoV-2 variants. Sequencing was performed with immunoSEQ multiplex PCR; in TCRdb, only in-frame clones are kept and a portion is missing. Counted here are roughly 400,000 clones, about 90% occurring once; the ten biggest clones make up about 1.7%. Treatment defined: 15 to 20 received Ad26.COV2.S at low or high dose, single or two shots; about 5 received placebo; per-sample allocation not given. Collection of samples fell on day 63 after the first vaccine or placebo injection. The sample in question was peripheral blood, obtained in a trial of Ad26.COV2.S vaccine versus placebo. Receptors originate from a person aged 18-60 years who received the Ad26.COV2.S COVID-19 vaccine or a placebo.

This CDR3 reads CSVEGDRSGETQYF. The CDR3 nucleotides are TGCAGCGTTGAAGGGGACAGGTCTGGGGAGACCCAGTACTTC. The chain carries TRBV29-1 and TRBJ2-5, with TRBD1 matching 8 bases. The V gene's germline CDR1 is SQVTM and CDR2 ANQGSEA. With V trimmed by 1 base and J by 5 bases, 6 bases remained unmatched. The CDR3 length is 14 residues.

This clone was detected only once. The rearrangement uses TRBV10-3 and TRBJ1-1; D is uncertain. Trimming removed 7 bases at V and 5 bases at J, with 14 bases between. The germline V gene encodes CDR1 ENHRY and CDR2 SYGVKD. CDR3 length: 13 residues. Written as DNA, the CDR3 is TGTGCCATCACCGATGGGATGGGGACTGAAGCTTTCTTT. Its translation is CAITDGMGTEAFF.